These 8 T cell receptor beta chains were all obtained from the same sample, sequenced in a study of cytomegalovirus exposure and HLA in healthy donors (dated by TCRdb to 2017 to 2019). Preparation of the library involved the immunoSEQ multiplex PCR assay. For the multiplex PCR, a mixture combining 60 forward primers for TCR Vbeta segments and 13 reverse primers for TCR Jbeta segments was used. Imported from immuneACCESS, the table was reduced by TCRdb to in-frame sequences with V and J called. These copies leave out some clones; in studies compared against another copy, an unresolved V gene accounts for under half, and the cause of the remainder is not known. In this sample the table shows roughly 150,000 clones, around 72% of which occur a single time. The leading ten clones occupy roughly 2% of the sample. Sequencing was carried out using PBMCs. The receptor source for this set is a man in his forties or fifties in good health and CMV-seronegative.

V and J are TRBV27 and TRBJ2-2; 7 nucleotides line up with TRBD1. Trimming cost V 8 bases and J 2 bases; bases outside gene matches: 11. CDR3 length equals 16 residues. The V gene's germline CDR1 is MNHEY and CDR2 SMNVEV (reference sequence). The CDR3 nucleotides read TGTGCCAGCGGCTTTCCTTACAGGGGAAACACCGGGGAGCTGTTTTTT. Translated, it gives CASGFPYRGNTGELFF.

The chain uses TRBV7-8 and TRBJ1-5; 12 nucleotides align to TRBD1. The V and J ends lost 1 base and 5 bases, in that order; junction bases with no gene match: 3. There are 16 residues in the CDR3. Germline CDR1 SGHVS, CDR2 FQNEAQ. This CDR3 is CASSLVGTGGDQPQHF. CDR3 nucleotide sequence: TGTGCCAGCAGCTTAGTAGGGACAGGGGGCGATCAGCCCCAGCATTTT.

The genes are TRBV5-1 and TRBJ2-7, with TRBD2 matching over 8 bases. The V and J ends lost 6 bases and 6 bases, in that order; junction bases with no gene match: 14. Per germline, CDR1 SGHRS and CDR2 YFSETQ. The CDR3 covers 15 residues. Here the CDR3 DNA reads TGCGCCAGCACTTCCACCGGGACTAGTGGGCTCGAGCAGTACTTC. Protein sequence: CASTSTGTSGLEQYF.

The V call is TRBV6-1, the J call TRBJ1-5; TRBD1 matches 9 bases. In germline, CDR1 is MNHNS, CDR2 SASEGT. The CDR3 is made up of 14 amino acids. J lost 3 bases, V lost 10 bases, and 7 bases had no gene match. CDR3 sequence reads: CAIRRDRDNQPQHF. CDR3 sequence (DNA): TGTGCCATCCGACGGGACAGGGACAATCAGCCCCAGCATTTT.

The chain combines TRBV6-1 with TRBJ1-5; TRBD1 aligns across 7 bases. The trim removed 5 bases at V and 7 bases at J, leaving 8 bases unmatched. The CDR3 contains 14 residues. Germline V gives CDR1 MNHNS, CDR2 SASEGT. The CDR3 region is CASSLEGARQPQHF. DNA for the CDR3: TGTGCCAGCAGTCTGGAGGGGGCTCGGCAGCCCCAGCATTTT.

The chain links TRBV5-6 to TRBJ2-5; D may be TRBD2 (5 bases). Trimming took 0 bases from V and 3 from J, leaving 12 bases between them. The CDR3 sequence is 15 residues long. Germline V gene data show CDR1 as SGHDT and CDR2 as YYEEEE. CDR3 residues: CASSLVGRLEETQYF. DNA of the CDR3: TGTGCCAGCAGCTTGGTTGGGAGATTAGAAGAGACCCAGTACTTC.

This sequence joins TRBV5-1 and TRBJ1-5; D gene uncertain. Germline V lookup: CDR1 SGHRS, CDR2 YFSETQ. The V and J ends lost 1 base and 2 bases respectively, with 10 bases between them. CDR3 length: 15 amino acids. DNA of the CDR3: TGCGCCAGCAGCTTGTCCGCGGTGGGCAATCAGCCCCAGCATTTT. It is translated as CASSLSAVGNQPQHF.

The sample holds one count of this clone. V usage is TRBV25-1 and J usage is TRBJ2-2, with TRBD2 identical over 11 bases. This CDR3 comprises 17 residues. Germline-derived CDR1 and CDR2 are MGHDK and SYGVNS. Trimming at V came to 1 base and at J to 2 bases, leaving 3 bases not matched to a gene. CDR3 amino acids: CASSESLAGGNTGELFF. The CDR3 DNA follows: TGTGCCAGCAGTGAATCCCTAGCGGGAGGCAACACCGGGGAGCTGTTTTTT. Full variable domain (remainder filled in from reference TRBV25-1 and TRBJ2-2): EADIYQTPRYLVIGTGKKITLECSQTMGHDKMYWYQQDPGMELHLIHYSYGVNSTEKGDLSSESTVSRIRTEHFPLTLESARPSHTSQYLCASSESLAGGNTGELFFGEGSRLTVL.